This T cell receptor beta chain was retrieved from a study of shared clonotypes between healthy human individuals. Whole-study context: Donor ages ranged 18 to 49 years: a couple of women, a few men.

Deep was the level at which the assay was run. Unsorted PBMC samples were amplified in replicate PCRs containing 250 to 350 ng DNA, roughly 30,000 T cell genomes. TCRdb's copy holds only in-frame clones and misses some; the assay was immunoSEQ multiplex PCR. The sample shows about half a million clones, approximately 81% of them seen only once. Trimming shortened V by 2 bases and J by 5 bases, and 10 bases separated the two germline ends. The CDR3 is made up of 14 amino acids. From germline, CDR1 is MNHEY and CDR2 SMNVEV (reference sequence). The rearrangement links TRBV27 to TRBJ2-1; unclear D gene. Sequencing used PBMCs. This receptor was taken from a woman aged 40 to 55 in good health. Some clones in this sample may be carry-over from other donors' samples. CDR3 DNA: TGTGCCAGCAGTTTAATGGTGGCTAACAATGAGCAGTTCTTC. This sequence encodes CASSLMVANNEQFF.